What follows are 5 T cell receptor beta chains derived from one specimen sequenced in a study of CD8 T cells in ankylosing spondylitis. The study, taken as a whole, reports: One TCR beta motif, made up of fewer than 10 highly homologous variants, appeared characteristic of ankylosing spondylitis blood.

Their antigen targets remain unknown. TCRdb re-derived calls from the 5' RACE reads in MiXCR, one entry per CDR3 protein. The table lists around 770,000 distinct CDR3 sequences, approximately 12% of them singletons. The sequenced material came from blood, either unsorted or a sorted T cell fraction (not recorded which). These TCRs come from a male donor with ankylosing spondylitis.

The CDR3 sequence: CSAEGQGYNEQYF. CDR3 sequence (DNA): TGCAGTGCTGAAGGACAGGGGTATAACGAGCAGTACTTC. The chain is built from TRBV20-1 and TRBJ2-7; 9 positions agree with TRBD1. Germline CDR1 reads DFQATT; CDR2 reads SNEGSKA (reference sequence). This CDR3 spans 13 amino acids. The trim removed 5 bases at V and 5 bases at J, leaving 7 bases unmatched.

This clonotype was detected a few times. This chain uses TRBV4-3 with TRBJ2-3; 11 positions match TRBD2. The CDR3 is 17 residues long. V lost 2 bases to trimming and J lost 3 bases; unmatched junction nucleotides: 7. Germline CDR1 and CDR2: LGHNA and YSLEER. The DNA of the CDR3 is TGCGCCAGCAGCCAATACCCGACTAGCGGGATTACAGATACGCAGTATTTT. Amino acid sequence: CASSQYPTSGITDTQYF.

This clonotype has a handful of counts. This chain links TRBV6-2 or TRBV6-3 with TRBJ2-1, with TRBD1 matching 7 bases. CDR1 and CDR2 from the germline V gene are MNHEY and SVGEGT. J gave up 0 bases and V 4 bases, and 9 bases lay outside the gene matches. The CDR3 is made up of 17 amino acids. As DNA, the CDR3 is TGTGCCAGCAGTTTGAGGACAGGCCGCGGCTCCTACAATGAGCAGTTCTTC. Amino acids: CASSLRTGRGSYNEQFF.

This clonotype was found many times. The chain links TRBV20-1 to TRBJ2-7, with 10 nucleotides matching TRBD1. Germline-derived CDR1 and CDR2 are DFQATT and SNEGSKA (reference sequence). The V segment lost 8 bases and the J segment 4 bases; nucleotides outside the gene matches: 5. This CDR3 has 12 amino acids. The CDR3 DNA follows: TGCAGTCCGAGGACAGGGGGATACGAGCAGTACTTC. This sequence encodes CSPRTGGYEQYF.

This clonotype showed up just a few times. The chain uses TRBV9 and TRBJ2-3; 9 bases agree with TRBD2. The CDR3 spans 15 residues. Germline-derived CDR1 and CDR2 are SGDLS and YYNGEE. After removal of 1 base from V and 4 bases from J, the junction contained 4 bases not matched to a gene. The CDR3 sequence is CASSVWRGGADTQYF. The CDR3 DNA reads as TGTGCCAGCAGCGTATGGCGGGGGGGAGCAGATACGCAGTATTTT.